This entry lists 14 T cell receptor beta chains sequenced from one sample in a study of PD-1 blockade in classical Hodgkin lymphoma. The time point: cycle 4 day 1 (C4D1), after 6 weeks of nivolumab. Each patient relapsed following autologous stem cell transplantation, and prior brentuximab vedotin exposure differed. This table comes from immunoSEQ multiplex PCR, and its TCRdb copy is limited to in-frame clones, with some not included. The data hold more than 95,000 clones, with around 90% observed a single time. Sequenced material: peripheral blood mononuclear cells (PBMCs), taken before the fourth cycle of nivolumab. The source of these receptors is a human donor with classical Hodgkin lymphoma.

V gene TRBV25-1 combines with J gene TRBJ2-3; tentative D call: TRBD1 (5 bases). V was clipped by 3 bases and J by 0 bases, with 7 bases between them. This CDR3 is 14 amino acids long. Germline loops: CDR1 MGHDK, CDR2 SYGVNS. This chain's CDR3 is CASSDDRSTDTQYF. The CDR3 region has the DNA TGTGCCAGCAGTGACGACAGAAGCACAGATACGCAGTATTTT.

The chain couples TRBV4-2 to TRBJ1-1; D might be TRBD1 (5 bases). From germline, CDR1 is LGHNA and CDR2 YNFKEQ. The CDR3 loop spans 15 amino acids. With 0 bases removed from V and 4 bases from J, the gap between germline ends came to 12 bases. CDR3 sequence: CASSQDGNGATEAFF. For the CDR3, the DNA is TGTGCCAGCAGCCAAGATGGCAATGGGGCCACTGAAGCTTTCTTT.

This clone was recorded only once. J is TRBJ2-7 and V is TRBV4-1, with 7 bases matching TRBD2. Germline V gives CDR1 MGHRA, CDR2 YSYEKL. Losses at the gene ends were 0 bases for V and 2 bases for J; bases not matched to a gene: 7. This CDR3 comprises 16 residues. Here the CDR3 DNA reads TGCGCCAGCAGCCAAGAGGGGGGGATCAGGCCCTACGAGCAGTACTTC. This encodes CASSQEGGIRPYEQYF.

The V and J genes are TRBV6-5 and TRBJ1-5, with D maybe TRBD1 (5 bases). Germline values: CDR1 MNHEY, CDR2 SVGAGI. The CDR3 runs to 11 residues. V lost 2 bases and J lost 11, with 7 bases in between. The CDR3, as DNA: TGTGCCAGCAGTTACGGGGGGGCCCAGCATTTT. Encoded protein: CASSYGGAQHF.

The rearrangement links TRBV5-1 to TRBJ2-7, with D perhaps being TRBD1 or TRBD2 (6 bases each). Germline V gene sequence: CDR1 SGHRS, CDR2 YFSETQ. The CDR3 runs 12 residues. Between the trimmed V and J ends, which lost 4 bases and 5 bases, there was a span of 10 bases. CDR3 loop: CASSPGGHEQYF. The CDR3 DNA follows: TGCGCCAGCAGCCCCGGGGGCCACGAGCAGTACTTC.

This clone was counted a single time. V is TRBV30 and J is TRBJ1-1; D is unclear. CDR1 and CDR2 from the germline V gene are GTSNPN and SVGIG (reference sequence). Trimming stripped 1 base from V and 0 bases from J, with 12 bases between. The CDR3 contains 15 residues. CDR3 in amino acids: CAWSGAWGMNTEAFF. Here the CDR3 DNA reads TGTGCCTGGAGTGGGGCGTGGGGTATGAACACTGAAGCTTTCTTT.

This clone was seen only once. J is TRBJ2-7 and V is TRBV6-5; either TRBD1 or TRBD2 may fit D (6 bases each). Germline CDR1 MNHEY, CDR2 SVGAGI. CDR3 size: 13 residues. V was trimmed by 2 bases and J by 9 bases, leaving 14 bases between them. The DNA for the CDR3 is TGTGCCAGCAGTTACGGTATAGGGGGAGGGCAGTACTTC. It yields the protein CASSYGIGGGQYF.

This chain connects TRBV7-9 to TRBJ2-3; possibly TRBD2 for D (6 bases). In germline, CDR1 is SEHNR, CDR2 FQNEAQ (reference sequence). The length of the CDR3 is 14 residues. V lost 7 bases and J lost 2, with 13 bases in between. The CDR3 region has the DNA TGTGCCAGCACCATGCGGGATTACACAGATACGCAGTATTTT. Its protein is CASTMRDYTDTQYF.

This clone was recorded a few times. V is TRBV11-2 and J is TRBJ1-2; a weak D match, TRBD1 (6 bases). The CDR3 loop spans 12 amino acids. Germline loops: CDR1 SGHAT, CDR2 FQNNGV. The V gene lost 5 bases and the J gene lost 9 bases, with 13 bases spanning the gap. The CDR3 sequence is CASSHEGGRYTF. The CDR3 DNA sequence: TGTGCCAGCAGCCACGAGGGGGGTCGCTACACCTTC.

The CDR3 loop reads CASSTRDRGLEQFF. The CDR3 bases are TGTGCCAGTAGTACGCGCGACAGGGGGCTGGAGCAGTTCTTC. The chain combines TRBV19 with TRBJ2-1, with 10 bases fitting TRBD1. Germline assignment: CDR1 LNHDA and CDR2 SQIVND (reference sequence). The CDR3 runs 14 residues. The V segment lost 4 bases and the J segment 10 bases; nucleotides outside the gene matches: 7.

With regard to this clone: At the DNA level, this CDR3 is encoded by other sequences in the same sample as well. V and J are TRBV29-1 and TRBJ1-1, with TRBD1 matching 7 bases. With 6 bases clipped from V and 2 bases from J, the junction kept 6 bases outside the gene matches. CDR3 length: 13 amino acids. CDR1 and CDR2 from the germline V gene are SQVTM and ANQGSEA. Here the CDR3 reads CSVRTGANTEAFF. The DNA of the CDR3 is TGCAGCGTCAGAACAGGGGCAAACACTGAAGCTTTCTTT.

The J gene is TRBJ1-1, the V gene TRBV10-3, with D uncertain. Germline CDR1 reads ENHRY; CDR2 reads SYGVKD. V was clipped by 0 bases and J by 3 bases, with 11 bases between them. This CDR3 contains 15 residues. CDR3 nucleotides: TGTGCCATCAGTGAGTCGCGAGTGCGGGACACTGAAGCTTTCTTT. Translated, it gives CAISESRVRDTEAFF.

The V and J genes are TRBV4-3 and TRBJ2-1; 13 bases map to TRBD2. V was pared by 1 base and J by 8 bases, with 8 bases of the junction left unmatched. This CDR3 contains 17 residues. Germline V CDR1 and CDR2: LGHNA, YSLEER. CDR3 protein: CASSQGLAGGPMYEQFF. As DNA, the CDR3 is TGCGCCAGCAGCCAAGGACTAGCGGGAGGCCCTATGTATGAGCAGTTCTTC.

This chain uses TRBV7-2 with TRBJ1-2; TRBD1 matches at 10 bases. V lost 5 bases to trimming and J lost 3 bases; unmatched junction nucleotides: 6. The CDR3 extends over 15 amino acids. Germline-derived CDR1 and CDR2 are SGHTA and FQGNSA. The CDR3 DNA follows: TGTGCCAGCAGCCTACGACAGGGGGCGGACTATGGCTACACCTTC. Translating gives CASSLRQGADYGYTF. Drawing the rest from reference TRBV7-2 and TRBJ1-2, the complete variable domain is GAGVSQSPSNKVTEKGKDVELRCDPISGHTALYWYRQSLGQGLEFLIYFQGNSAPDKSGLPSDRFSAERTGGSVSTLTIQRTQQEDSAVYLCASSLRQGADYGYTFGSGTRLTVV.